This TCR beta chain was identified in a study of blood T cell repertoires in COVID-19. CDR1 is SGHRS and CDR2 is YFSETQ in the germline V gene. Trimming removed 3 bases at V and 6 bases at J, with 10 bases between. CDR3 length equals 13 residues. Sequencing used immunoSEQ multiplex PCR; TCRdb keeps in-frame clones, though not all of them. The profile shows around 60,000 clones, about nine tenths of them singletons. The sequence came from a man in his sixties with acute or convalescent COVID-19. The chain uses TRBV5-1 and TRBJ1-5; no clear D gene. The sample was peripheral blood. CDR3 coding DNA: TGCGCCAGCAGCTCCGGTGCGGGTCAGCCCCAGCATTTT. Translating gives CASSSGAGQPQHF.